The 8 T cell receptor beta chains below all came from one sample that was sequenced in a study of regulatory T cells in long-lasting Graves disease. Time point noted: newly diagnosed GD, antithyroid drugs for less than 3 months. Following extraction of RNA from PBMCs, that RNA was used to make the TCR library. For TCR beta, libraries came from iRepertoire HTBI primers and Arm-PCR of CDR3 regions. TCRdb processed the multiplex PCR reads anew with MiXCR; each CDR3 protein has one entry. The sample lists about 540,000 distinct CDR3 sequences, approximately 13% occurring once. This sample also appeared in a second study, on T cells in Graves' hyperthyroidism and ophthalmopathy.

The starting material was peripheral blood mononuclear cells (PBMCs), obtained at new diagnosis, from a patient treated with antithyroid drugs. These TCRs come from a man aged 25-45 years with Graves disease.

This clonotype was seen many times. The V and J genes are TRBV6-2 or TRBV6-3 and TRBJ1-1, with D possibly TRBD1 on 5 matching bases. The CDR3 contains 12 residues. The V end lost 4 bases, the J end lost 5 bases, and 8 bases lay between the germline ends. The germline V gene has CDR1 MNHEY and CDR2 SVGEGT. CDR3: CASSFKGTEAFF. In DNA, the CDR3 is TGTGCCAGCAGTTTCAAGGGGACTGAAGCTTTCTTT.

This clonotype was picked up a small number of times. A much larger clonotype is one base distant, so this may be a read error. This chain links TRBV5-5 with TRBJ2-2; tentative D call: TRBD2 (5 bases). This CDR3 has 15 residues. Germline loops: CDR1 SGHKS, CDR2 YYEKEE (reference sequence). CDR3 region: CASNLEVLVTGELFF. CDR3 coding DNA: TGTGCCAGCAACTTGGAGGTCCTTGTCACCGGGGAGCTGTTTTTT.

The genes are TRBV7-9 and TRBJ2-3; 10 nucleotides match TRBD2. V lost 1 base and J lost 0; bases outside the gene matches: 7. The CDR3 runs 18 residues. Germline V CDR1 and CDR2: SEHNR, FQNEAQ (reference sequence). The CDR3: CASSLGGISGGSTDTQYF. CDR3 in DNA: TGTGCCAGCAGCTTAGGAGGAATTAGCGGGGGGAGCACAGATACGCAGTATTTT.

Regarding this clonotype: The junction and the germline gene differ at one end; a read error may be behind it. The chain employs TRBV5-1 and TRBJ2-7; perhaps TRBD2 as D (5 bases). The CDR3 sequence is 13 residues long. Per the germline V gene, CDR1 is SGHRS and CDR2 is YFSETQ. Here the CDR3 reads CASSPGVLYEQYF. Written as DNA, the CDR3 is TGTGCCAGCAGCCCCGGGGTACTCTACGAGCAGTACTTC. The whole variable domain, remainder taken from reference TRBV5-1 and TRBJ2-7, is KAGVTQTPRYLIKTRGQQVTLSCSPISGHRSVSWYQQTPGQGLQFLFEYFSETQRNKGNFPGRFSGRQFSNSRSEMNVSTLELGDSALYLCASSPGVLYEQYFGPGTRLTVT.

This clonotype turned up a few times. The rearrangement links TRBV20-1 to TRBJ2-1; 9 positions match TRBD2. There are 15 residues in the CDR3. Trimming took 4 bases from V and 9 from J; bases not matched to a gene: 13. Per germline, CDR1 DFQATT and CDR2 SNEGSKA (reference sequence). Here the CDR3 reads CSATSWTSDFGEQFF. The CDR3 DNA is TGCAGTGCTACTTCCTGGACTAGCGATTTTGGTGAGCAGTTCTTC.

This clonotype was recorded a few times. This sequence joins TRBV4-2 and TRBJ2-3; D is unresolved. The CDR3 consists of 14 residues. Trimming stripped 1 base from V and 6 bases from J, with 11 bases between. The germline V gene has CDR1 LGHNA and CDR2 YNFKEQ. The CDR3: CASSQGNPRDTQYF. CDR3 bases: TGTGCCAGCAGCCAAGGTAACCCCAGGGATACGCAGTATTTT.

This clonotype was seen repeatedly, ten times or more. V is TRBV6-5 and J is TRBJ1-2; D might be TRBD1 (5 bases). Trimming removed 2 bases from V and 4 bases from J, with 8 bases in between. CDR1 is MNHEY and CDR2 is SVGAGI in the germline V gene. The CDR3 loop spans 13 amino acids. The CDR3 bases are TGTGCCAGCAGTTACGGGGGGATCTATGGCTACACCTTC. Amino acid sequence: CASSYGGIYGYTF.

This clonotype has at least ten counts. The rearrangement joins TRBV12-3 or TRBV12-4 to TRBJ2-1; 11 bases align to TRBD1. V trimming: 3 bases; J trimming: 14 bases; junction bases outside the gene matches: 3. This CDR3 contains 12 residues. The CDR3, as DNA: TGTGCCAGCAGTTTTCGGGGACAGGGGGAGTTCTTC. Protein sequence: CASSFRGQGEFF.